This record looks at one T cell receptor beta chain sequence and its context. TCRdb keeps only in-frame clones here, not all; method: immunoSEQ multiplex PCR. Counted here are 450,000 or so clones, roughly 90% occurring once; the ten biggest clones make up about 0.91%. V was clipped by 10 bases and J by 4 bases; unmatched bases: 6. This CDR3 spans 13 amino acids. Per the germline V gene, CDR1 is SNHLY and CDR2 is FYNNEI. The data originate from a study of blood T cell repertoires in COVID-19. Overall study: Acute and convalescent COVID-19 samples came from the United States, Italy and Spain. The analysed material was cDNA or gDNA that came from T cells, B-cell-depleted T cells, or PBMCs.

J is TRBJ1-2 and V is TRBV2; 10 bases match TRBD1. Specimen: peripheral blood. The sequence was collected from a man younger than 35 with COVID-19, enrolled during active disease. As DNA, the CDR3 is TGTGCCACCCCGACAGGGGGCTTCTATGGCTACACCTTC. Protein product: CATPTGGFYGYTF.